This TCR beta chain was recorded in a study of blood T cell repertoires in COVID-19 (dated by TCRdb to about 2020). With respect to the entire study: The collaborator samples originated in the United States, Italy and Spain and spanned the acute and convalescent phases of COVID-19. The repertoires were released in a freely available public database meant as a resource for research on the immune response to SARS-CoV-2. The samples were drawn from two sources: the first 160 participants of the ongoing ImmuneRACE study, and approximately 1,300 subjects contributed by 6 global collaborators. Where available, HLA class I and class II types were taken from metadata supplied by the sample provider and were not determined by assay-based typing. Sample metadata almost always included a de-identified subject ID, COVID-19 status, age in years and sex. Subjects who had been exposed to COVID-19, were actively infected with it, or had recovered from it provided the deeply sampled blood TCRbeta repertoires that made up the dataset. The material from the prospective study consisted of cDNA or gDNA derived from T cells, B-cell-depleted T cells, or PBMCs. Results the study describes overall, beyond this receptor: Clinical and demographic metadata were provided uncurated, with the amount varying by source and participant.

At one collaborating source in Seattle, patients were enrolled during active infection and were followed longitudinally through the course of disease. Each collaborating institution followed its own protocols to collect whole blood in K2EDTA tubes. Collaborator samples were shipped for TCRbeta analysis as frozen whole blood, isolated PBMCs, or DNA extracted from either sample type. TCRbeta CDR3 regions were amplified from genomic DNA using the immunoSEQ Assay, a bias-controlled multiplex PCR. The study's processing was this. Within the assay, amplification of reference gene primers was used to estimate how many nucleated cells each sample contained. To quantify the absolute abundance of each unique TCRbeta CDR3 rearrangement, sequence reads were collapsed and filtered. Productive Simpson clonality was computed per sample as the square root of Simpson's diversity index over productive rearrangements. TCRdb limited this immuneACCESS table to in-frame rearrangements with V and J called. A share of clones is missing; checked studies link under half to unresolved V genes, and the rest is unexplained. V, J and clone size are taken as reported in that table, and D and trimming were inferred from the DNA itself. Across this sample there are around 470,000 clones, with 80% to 90% seen only once. Approximately 0.9% of the sample rests with the top ten.

Concerning this clone itself: Its antigen has not been determined. Within one base of it there is no much larger clone, and no base qualities were kept.

Including the terminal cysteine and phenylalanine, the CDR3 comprises 15 residues. The read is trimmed to its CDR3 DNA, 45 bases read in frame from base 1. From a lookup of the germline V gene, CDR1 and CDR2 are SGDLS and YYNGEE. V trim: 3 bases; J trim: 6 bases; unmatched bases: 8. The rearrangement combines TRBV9 with TRBJ2-1; TRBD2 aligns with 8 central bases. Sequencing input: peripheral blood. This receptor was obtained from a man aged 18 to 29 with COVID-19, enrolled during active disease. The DNA sequence is given as TGTGCCAGCAGCGGATCCGGGACTAGGCCCAATGAGCAGTTCTTC. It translates as CASSGSGTRPNEQFF.